This record covers a single T cell receptor beta chain. No antigen is known for it. They built TCR cDNA with 5'RACE template switching, a step that put in a universal primer site and UMIs. One entry per CDR3 protein, called by TCRdb with MiXCR from the 5' RACE reads. The sample has some 420,000 distinct CDR3 sequences, roughly a sixth seen once; the top ten hold 18%. The data are from a study of T cells after yellow fever vaccination. General observations from the study: There was a small share of clonotypes that showed up in both the CD4 and CD8 compartments.

Source: PBMCs, taken before the yellow fever booster vaccination. The TCR sequence derives from a man between 18 and 29 years old who received the YFV17D yellow fever vaccine.

In DNA, the CDR3 is TGCAGTGCTAGAGATCCGGACAGGGAGGTGGAAGGTGCTGAAGCTTTCTTT. Translation gives CSARDPDREVEGAEAFF. The genes are TRBV20-1 and TRBJ1-1; 8 nucleotides line up with TRBD1. With 0 bases clipped from V and 6 bases from J, the junction kept 15 bases outside the gene matches. This CDR3 has 17 residues. Germline CDR1 and CDR2: DFQATT and SNEGSKA (reference sequence).